This T cell receptor (beta chain) stems from a study of glioma-infiltrating T cells. The CDR3 totals 13 residues. V lost 5 bases and J lost 0, with 7 bases in between. TCR alpha and beta CDR3 regions were amplified from RNA using iRepertoire nested multiplex PCR. One-step reverse transcription and amplification started from approximately 100-400 ng of tissue mRNA or PBMC total RNA. TCRdb recomputed calls from the multiplex PCR reads with MiXCR, one row per CDR3 protein. The sample lists more than 350,000 distinct CDR3 sequences, 41% occurring once. Comments on this clonotype: Its specificity is unknown.

Notes on the study in general: A blood CDR3 motif signature was depleted in highly divergent patients. Non-neoplastic patients had below-expected tissue-blood divergence, while all gliomas exceeded expectation.

This clonotype was sampled from a human donor with low-grade glioma or glioblastoma, undergoing nonglioma brain surgery, or in good health (not recorded which). The V call is TRBV12-3 or TRBV12-4, the J call TRBJ1-2; D is unresolved. The specimen was glioma tissue, nonneoplastic brain tissue, or PBMCs (not recorded which). The CDR3 loop reads CASSLTTNYGYTF. For the CDR3, the DNA is TGTGCCAGCAGTCTGACCACTAACTATGGCTACACCTTC.